This paragraph reports one T cell receptor (beta chain). Its target is not known. Treatment indicated: oral pan-JAK inhibitor, 5-10 mg twice daily. These data originate in a study of CD8+ T cells in alopecia areata. Study-level information: Patients took tofacitinib for 6 to 18 months, followed by 6 drug-free months. General observations from the study: Lesional scalp, especially alopecia totalis/universalis, showed higher clonality than normal scalp.

As the sequencing template, cDNA was produced by extracting RNA and reverse transcribing it. Repertoires were generated with immunoSEQ multiplex PCR, while TCRdb's copy carries only in-frame clones and drops some. There are 250,000 to 300,000 clones in the sample; 58% occur only once, and approximately 2% lies in the top ten. The CDR3 contains 12 residues. Trimming left V 4 bases short and J 3 bases short, with 9 bases between. In germline, CDR1 is GTSNPN, CDR2 SVGIG (reference sequence). The sequencing here drew on CD4+ T cells sorted from blood, taken at week 24, from a patient treated with tofacitinib. V usage is TRBV30 and J usage is TRBJ2-5; D unclear. This TCR came from a human donor with alopecia areata. The CDR3 coding sequence is TGTGCCTGGAATCGGTTTGAAGAGACCCAGTACTTC. It translates to CAWNRFEETQYF.